This passage covers 30 T cell receptor beta chains from one sample sequenced in a study of cytomegalovirus exposure and HLA in healthy donors. Primers for the PCR totalled 60 Vbeta and 13 Jbeta. Sequencing used immunoSEQ multiplex PCR; TCRdb keeps in-frame clones, though not all of them. In the table there are 200,000 to 250,000 clones, around four fifths of which are singletons. The sequencing sample was made of PBMCs. These TCRs come from a male donor in good health and CMV-seronegative.

This chain uses TRBV1 with TRBJ2-6; the DNA was not compared with TRBD1, the D call given in the table. TRBV1 has pseudogene status. This CDR3 is built from 19 residues. CDR3 protein: CTSSLCPGHLFSGANVLTF. In nucleotides, the CDR3 is TGCACCAGCAGCCTCTGCCCGGGACACCTCTTCTCTGGGGCCAACGTCCTGACTTTC.

This chain joins TRBV5-1 and TRBJ2-7, with 16 bases matching TRBD2. Unmatched junction bases numbered 4, after V lost 3 bases and J lost 1 base. The CDR3 contains 17 residues. Germline values: CDR1 SGHRS, CDR2 YFSETQ. CDR3 DNA sequence: TGCGCCAGCAGCTCGGGACTAGCGGGAGGGCCTTCCTACGAGCAGTACTTC. This encodes CASSSGLAGGPSYEQYF.

This chain joins TRBV6-5 and TRBJ1-4; a weak D match, TRBD1 (6 bases). V was shortened by 2 bases and J by 8 bases, with 9 bases between the two germline ends. CDR3 size: 13 residues. Looked up from germline, CDR1 is MNHEY and CDR2 is SVGAGI. The CDR3 loop reads CASSYTGREKLFF. CDR3 sequence (DNA): TGTGCCAGCAGTTACACAGGGCGGGAAAAACTGTTTTTT.

The gene calls are TRBV28 and TRBJ2-2; D might be TRBD2 (5 bases). V lost 1 base, J lost 0 bases, and 6 bases lay in between. Germline-derived CDR1 and CDR2 are MDHEN and SYDVKM. The CDR3 has 15 residues. Written as DNA, the CDR3 is TGTGCCAGCAGTTTATTCGGGACGAACACCGGGGAGCTGTTTTTT. Protein: CASSLFGTNTGELFF.

The chain is built from TRBV29-1 and TRBJ2-7; 8 positions match TRBD1. Per the germline V gene, CDR1 is SQVTM and CDR2 is ANQGSEA. This CDR3 has 12 amino acids. The trim removed 7 bases at V and 1 base at J, leaving 3 bases unmatched. The CDR3 loop reads CSGRQGSYEQYF. The CDR3 DNA follows: TGCAGCGGTCGACAGGGGTCCTACGAGCAGTACTTC.

This clone has a handful of counts. J is TRBJ2-3 and V is TRBV6-4; D might be TRBD2 (5 bases). The length of the CDR3 is 15 residues. The germline V gene encodes CDR1 MRHNA and CDR2 SNTAGT. Trimming removed 4 bases at V and 0 bases at J, with 11 bases between. DNA for the CDR3: TGTGCCAGCAGTGGGGCTCCGGGGAGCACAGATACGCAGTATTTT. Its translation is CASSGAPGSTDTQYF.

CDR3 region: CASTQREMVSYNEQFF. The CDR3 nucleotides are TGTGCCAGTACCCAGCGGGAAATGGTTTCCTACAATGAGCAGTTCTTC. The chain has TRBV19 and TRBJ2-1; TRBD2 matches 7 bases. Germline V gene sequence: CDR1 LNHDA, CDR2 SQIVND (reference sequence). Germline trimming cut 7 bases from V and 1 base from J; bases unmatched to any gene: 10. This CDR3 is 16 amino acids long.

This chain connects TRBV5-4 to TRBJ2-5; TRBD1 agrees at 8 bases. The J call may be faulty, since TRBJ2-7 better matches the DNA end. Germline-derived CDR1 and CDR2 are SGHNT and YYREEE (reference sequence). The CDR3 sequence is 16 residues long. CDR3 coding DNA: TGTGCCAGCAGCCCGGGTGGGGGACAGGAGGCCTACGAGCAGTACTTC. Protein: CASSPGGGQEAYEQYF.

This clone was seen only a few times. This chain links TRBV7-2 with TRBJ1-5; TRBD1 is a possible D gene (5 bases). The CDR3 is 15 residues long. Germline loops: CDR1 SGHTA, CDR2 FQGNSA. Trimming shortened V by 5 bases and J by 7 bases, and 18 bases separated the two germline ends. The CDR3 region is CASSGHTGRRQPQHF. DNA for the CDR3: TGTGCCAGCAGCGGCCACACAGGTCGCCGGCAGCCCCAGCATTTT.

The chain uses TRBV4-1 and TRBJ2-1; D unresolved. This CDR3 comprises 13 residues. Germline V lookup: CDR1 MGHRA, CDR2 YSYEKL. The V end lost 0 bases, the J end lost 10 bases, and 10 bases lay between the germline ends. The CDR3 sequence: CASSQDEQREQFF. The CDR3 DNA sequence: TGCGCCAGCAGCCAAGATGAGCAGAGGGAGCAGTTCTTC.

V gene TRBV27 combines with J gene TRBJ1-5; no reliable D call. The CDR3 is 15 amino acids. Trimming removed 3 bases at V and 3 bases at J, with 12 bases between. The germline CDR1 and CDR2 sequences are MNHEY and SMNVEV (reference sequence). The CDR3 DNA reads as TGTGCCAGCAGTTTTGTGAGAGATTTCAATCAGCCCCAGCATTTT. Its protein product is CASSFVRDFNQPQHF.

The chain combines TRBV18 with TRBJ2-4; 12 bases align to TRBD2. CDR3 length equals 17 residues. Germline V gene lookup returns CDR1 KGHSH and CDR2 LQKENI. V lost 3 bases to trimming and J lost 9 bases; unmatched junction nucleotides: 12. The CDR3 spells CASSPESRTSGISIQYF. The CDR3 DNA is TGTGCCAGCTCACCCGAGTCGAGGACTAGCGGGATCAGCATTCAGTACTTC.

The J gene is TRBJ2-7, the V gene TRBV19; 8 bases are a match to TRBD2. The CDR3 runs 14 residues. In germline, CDR1 is LNHDA, CDR2 SQIVND (reference sequence). Trimming cost V 1 base and J 6 bases; bases outside gene matches: 5. CDR3 sequence reads: CASSIAGGIGEQYF. CDR3 nucleotide sequence: TGTGCCAGTAGTATAGCGGGAGGGATAGGCGAGCAGTACTTC.

The rearrangement uses TRBV18 and TRBJ2-7; 10 bases match TRBD1. V was clipped by 4 bases and J by 3 bases; unmatched bases: 6. The CDR3 contains 15 residues. Per the germline V gene, CDR1 is KGHSH and CDR2 is LQKENI. The CDR3 nucleotides read TGTGCCAGCTCACTCATGACAGGGGGCATCTACGAGCAGTACTTC. Translating it yields CASSLMTGGIYEQYF.

The genes are TRBV14 and TRBJ2-7; 12 bases agree with TRBD2. Germline assignment: CDR1 SGHDN and CDR2 FVKESK. The V and J ends lost 4 bases and 4 bases, in that order; junction bases with no gene match: 8. CDR3 size: 16 residues. The CDR3 loop reads CASSLMTSGSTYEQYF. The CDR3 nucleotides are TGTGCCAGCAGCCTCATGACTAGCGGGAGTACTTACGAGCAGTACTTC.

The chain employs TRBV9 and TRBJ2-5, with D hard to call. This CDR3 spans 15 amino acids. Germline V lookup: CDR1 SGDLS, CDR2 YYNGEE. Trimming removed 3 bases at V and 2 bases at J, with 14 bases between. In DNA form, the CDR3 reads TGTGCCAGCAGCGCCCAAAATGCGGTTCAAGAGACCCAGTACTTC. It is translated as CASSAQNAVQETQYF.

This clone turned up a few times. J is TRBJ1-2 and V is TRBV5-1; no clear D. The CDR3 loop spans 14 amino acids. The V end lost 4 bases, the J end lost 4 bases, and 14 bases lay between the germline ends. Per germline, CDR1 SGHRS and CDR2 YFSETQ. This chain's CDR3 is CASSPGGMTYGYTF. The CDR3 DNA reads as TGCGCCAGCAGCCCGGGAGGCATGACCTATGGCTACACCTTC.

V is TRBV6-5 and J is TRBJ1-4, with D unclear. The germline gives CDR1 MNHEY, CDR2 SVGAGI. Trimming took off 6 bases at V and 4 bases at J, with 3 bases between the two ends. This CDR3 has 11 amino acids. CDR3 amino acids: CASRSNEKLFF. The CDR3 region has the DNA TGTGCCAGCAGGAGTAATGAAAAACTGTTTTTT.

The chain joins TRBV9 to TRBJ1-2; no clear D. Deletions cut 0 bases from V and 6 bases from J, with 9 bases between. The CDR3 loop spans 13 amino acids. Germline V lookup: CDR1 SGDLS, CDR2 YYNGEE. The CDR3 coding sequence is TGTGCCAGCAGCGTAGAGGAGACGGATGGCTACACCTTC. Protein product: CASSVEETDGYTF.

This chain joins TRBV6-1 and TRBJ2-7; TRBD2 is a possible D gene (6 bases). V shed 4 bases and J shed 6 bases, with 10 bases lying between them. The CDR3 is 12 residues long. From germline, CDR1 is MNHNS and CDR2 SASEGT. CDR3 in DNA: TGTGCCAGCAGTGGCGGGGTCCCCGAGCAGTACTTC. It encodes CASSGGVPEQYF.

V and J are TRBV10-2 and TRBJ2-7, with D tentatively TRBD2 (6 bases). The CDR3 has 15 amino acids. The V gene's germline CDR1 is WSHSY and CDR2 SAAADI. V lost 1 base and J 2 bases, leaving 12 bases between the germline ends. CDR3 in DNA: TGCGCCAGCAGTGAGTTAGGCGGGACCGCCTACGAGCAGTACTTC. It codes for CASSELGGTAYEQYF.

The chain is built from TRBV7-6 and TRBJ2-5; possible D gene TRBD2, 6 bases. The DNA end lines up better with TRBJ2-7; the J call may be wrong. CDR1 and CDR2 (germline): SGHVS, FNYEAQ. CDR3 length: 16 amino acids. This CDR3 reads CASSLEEGSSSYEQYF. CDR3 DNA: TGTGCCAGCAGCTTAGAGGAGGGCTCGAGCTCCTACGAGCAGTACTTC.

The CDR3 nucleotides read TGCAGCGTCGTTACAGGGCTTGGAGAGACCCAGTACTTC. Amino acid sequence: CSVVTGLGETQYF. The genes are TRBV29-1 and TRBJ2-5; D might be TRBD1 (6 bases). CDR3 length: 13 amino acids. Trimming pared 6 bases from V and 4 bases from J, leaving 15 bases between. CDR1 and CDR2 from the germline V gene are SQVTM and ANQGSEA. The variable domain in full, with the rest retrieved from reference TRBV29-1 and TRBJ2-5, is SAVISQKPSRDICQRGTSLTIQCQVDSQVTMMFWYRQQPGQSLTLIATANQGSEATYESGFVIDKFPISRPNLTFSTLTVSNMSPEDSSIYLCSVVTGLGETQYFGPGTRLLVL.

CDR3 amino acids: CASSSDRGWEKLFF. The DNA for the CDR3 is TGTGCCAGCAGCTCGGACAGGGGTTGGGAAAAACTGTTTTTT. The chain recombines TRBV5-4 with TRBJ1-4, with 9 bases aligning to TRBD1. Germline values: CDR1 SGHNT, CDR2 YYREEE (reference sequence). The CDR3 length is 14 residues. The V and J ends lost 3 bases and 8 bases, in that order; junction bases with no gene match: 5.

The V call is TRBV6-6, the J call TRBJ1-5, with D maybe TRBD1 (6 bases). V was trimmed by 6 bases and J by 0 bases, leaving 12 bases between them. The CDR3 is 15 residues long. Germline V gene lookup returns CDR1 MNHNY and CDR2 SVGAGI (reference sequence). The CDR3 DNA reads TGTGCCAGCAGCCCGGACAGTTATAGCAATCAGCCCCAGCATTTT. Amino acids: CASSPDSYSNQPQHF.

About this clone: Here the CDR3 omits its conserved ending phenylalanine or tryptophan, so a read error is the likely source. The DNA is left out, because the CDR3 cannot be placed on it with certainty; the CDR3 is given as TCRdb lists it. The chain has TRBV6-6 and TRBJ2-7; whether TRBD1, the table's D call, matches the DNA was not checked. 13 amino acids form the CDR3, both terminal residues included. Per the germline V gene, CDR1 is MNHNY and CDR2 is SVGAGI (reference sequence). CDR3 residues: CASSYSTGDSNSY.

V usage is TRBV28 and J usage is TRBJ2-5, with D possibly TRBD2 on 7 matching bases. Trimming took off 4 bases at V and 4 bases at J, with 22 bases between the two ends. This CDR3 contains 17 residues. Germline CDR1 MDHEN, CDR2 SYDVKM. CDR3 protein: CASSSRGAPLPGETQYF. CDR3 coding DNA: TGTGCCAGCAGTTCACGGGGGGCCCCTCTCCCTGGAGAGACCCAGTACTTC.

The rearrangement links TRBV19 to TRBJ1-2; 9 nucleotides line up with TRBD1. CDR3 length equals 15 residues. Germline CDR1 and CDR2: LNHDA and SQIVND (reference sequence). Trimming at V came to 4 bases and at J to 0 bases, leaving 3 bases not matched to a gene. CDR3 protein: CASSSRDRANYGYTF. CDR3 nucleotides: TGTGCCAGTAGTAGCCGGGACAGGGCTAACTATGGCTACACCTTC.

This clone was detected a few times. V gene TRBV15 combines with J gene TRBJ2-3; 11 bases match TRBD1. The length of the CDR3 is 16 residues. V dropped 3 bases and J dropped 2; count of bases not matched to a gene: 4. The germline gives CDR1 LNHNV, CDR2 YYDKDF (reference sequence). CDR3 protein: CATSRGTGGITDTQYF. Written as DNA, the CDR3 is TGTGCCACCAGCAGGGGGACAGGGGGAATCACAGATACGCAGTATTTT.

The gene calls are TRBV28 and TRBJ2-1; 7 nucleotides align to TRBD1. This CDR3 has 16 amino acids. Per the germline V gene, CDR1 is MDHEN and CDR2 is SYDVKM. Germline trimming cut 1 base from V and 4 bases from J; bases unmatched to any gene: 7. In nucleotides, the CDR3 is TGTGCCAGCAGTTTATCGACAGGGAGTGGGTACAATGAGCAGTTCTTC. Translated, it gives CASSLSTGSGYNEQFF.